The clone carrying this TCR beta chain has more than one count but fewer than ten. Antigen specificity is unknown. The PCR ran on 60 Vbeta and 13 Jbeta primers. Libraries were prepared by immunoSEQ multiplex PCR; TCRdb keeps only in-frame clonotypes and omits some of them. The data hold 200,000 to 250,000 clones, with roughly 75% observed a single time. These data belong to a study of cytomegalovirus exposure and HLA in healthy donors. About the research overall: Findings of an earlier analysis included some 110 million unique TCR beta sequences from roughly 190 million T cells.

Germline V gene data show CDR1 as MNHEY and CDR2 as SMNVEV (reference sequence). The V gene lost 8 bases and the J gene lost 3 bases, with 14 bases spanning the gap. This CDR3 comprises 14 residues. Samples came from healthy bone marrow donors. Study-wide results and limits: Prior analysis indicated that the majority of TCR beta V segments exhibited productivity approximately 87% or approximately 30% of the time. With further analysis later on, most CMV-associated TCR beta chains appeared HLA-restricted.

The sequenced material came from PBMCs. This TCR was recovered from a woman aged 25-40 years in good health and CMV-seronegative. J is TRBJ1-5 and V is TRBV27; D not resolved. The CDR3 DNA is TGTGCCAGCGCATTTGGACGGGACAATCAGCCCCAGCATTTT. This codes for CASAFGRDNQPQHF.